The 27 T cell receptor beta chains below were found in one sample sequenced in a study of T cells expressing NK-cell markers (dated by TCRdb to the early 2020s). Library method: 5' RACE. This sample was sequenced with an Illumina HiSeq 2000. Reprocessed by TCRdb, the reads give a single entry per CDR3 protein sequence, without DNA. The data table for this sample lists some 450,000 distinct CDR3 sequences. The top ten clonotypes cover roughly 8% of the sample. The sequencing sample was made of blood T cells: a sorted CD56 or NKG2C T cell subset, CD4+ or CD8+ T cells, or bulk PBMC T cells (not recorded which). These receptors were obtained from a woman between 18 and 70 years old in good health.

The rearrangement joins TRBV20-1 to TRBJ2-1. This CDR3 comprises 15 residues. CDR1 and CDR2 (germline): DFQATT, SNEGSKA (reference sequence). The CDR3 sequence is CSARATAVSYNEQFF.

The CDR3 here is CASSLAGTVYYEQYF. The chain carries TRBV11-2 and TRBJ2-7; the TRBD1 assignment by TCRdb is unverifiable without DNA. This CDR3 region has 15 residues. Germline assignment: CDR1 SGHAT and CDR2 FQNNGV. The variable domain in full, completed from reference TRBV11-2 and TRBJ2-7, reads EAGVAQSPRYKIIEKRQSVAFWCNPISGHATLYWYQQILGQGPKLLIQFQNNGVVDDSQLPKDRFSAERLKGVDSTLKIQPAKLEDSAVYLCASSLAGTVYYEQYFGPGTRLTVT.

The rearrangement uses TRBV5-6 and TRBJ2-3. Germline V gene lookup returns CDR1 SGHDT and CDR2 YYEEEE. This CDR3 contains 11 residues. The CDR3 loop reads CASSFIDTQYF.

The chain recombines TRBV30 with TRBJ2-2; the D call from TCRdb, TRBD1, cannot be confirmed without DNA. Germline CDR1 is GTSNPN and CDR2 is SVGIG (reference sequence). The CDR3 extends over 14 amino acids. CDR3: CAWSPRGIGGELFF.

The chain combines TRBV29-1 with TRBJ2-1; the TRBD2 assignment by TCRdb is unverifiable without DNA. Germline CDR1 SQVTM, CDR2 ANQGSEA. This CDR3 contains 14 residues. CDR3 in amino acids: CSVEGGSIWYEQFF.

This rearrangement joins TRBV15 to TRBJ2-7; checking the TCRdb D call of TRBD2 is not possible without DNA. The V gene's germline CDR1 is LNHNV and CDR2 YYDKDF (reference sequence). This CDR3 spans 23 amino acids. The CDR3 here is CATSRDDGASRRTSGMISYEQYF.

This rearrangement joins TRBV4-3 to TRBJ2-5; checking the TCRdb D call of TRBD2 is not possible without DNA. The CDR3 spans 15 residues. Germline V gene data show CDR1 as LGHNA and CDR2 as YSLEER. The CDR3 protein is CASSQEVLGLGTQYF.

V usage is TRBV7-2 and J usage is TRBJ2-1; there is no DNA to check the TCRdb D call of TRBD2. Germline V gives CDR1 SGHTA, CDR2 FQGNSA. The CDR3 runs to 14 residues. The CDR3 protein is CASSLWGLRNEQFF.

The V and J genes are TRBV7-2 and TRBJ2-1. Germline V CDR1 and CDR2: SGHTA, FQGNSA. CDR3 size: 13 residues. CDR3 residues: CASSLNGYNEQFF.

V usage is TRBV23-1 and J usage is TRBJ2-1; TCRdb designates TRBD2, a call that cannot be tested without DNA. TRBV23-1 is an open reading frame, and its role is uncertain. The CDR3 totals 19 residues. The CDR3 loop reads CASSQSSLAGALFYNEQFF.

The chain carries TRBV12-3 or TRBV12-4 and TRBJ1-1. This CDR3 comprises 14 residues. The CDR3 reads CASSFGVLNTEAFF.

CDR3 region: CASSSNRALAANNEQFF. V is TRBV6-2 or TRBV6-3 and J is TRBJ2-1; TCRdb designates TRBD2, a call that cannot be tested without DNA. The CDR3 extends over 17 amino acids. The germline V gene encodes CDR1 MNHEY and CDR2 SVGEGT.

The J gene is TRBJ2-7, the V gene TRBV11-1; the TCRdb call, TRBD2, lacks DNA for checking. The CDR3 extends over 15 amino acids. The germline V gene encodes CDR1 SGHAT and CDR2 FQDESV (reference sequence). The CDR3 loop reads CASSSLREGISEQYF.

The chain has TRBV20-1 and TRBJ2-1; TCRdb's assignment of TRBD2 cannot be checked, as there is no DNA. The CDR3 is 15 residues long. Germline CDR1 DFQATT, CDR2 SNEGSKA (reference sequence). The CDR3 loop reads CSARVTSSLYNEQFF.

This CDR3 is CSAGQGVVEQFF. The V call is TRBV29-1, the J call TRBJ2-1; TCRdb outputs TRBD1, but without DNA this stays unchecked. Germline CDR1 and CDR2: SQVTM and ANQGSEA. The CDR3 extends over 12 amino acids.

The V gene is TRBV5-8, the J gene TRBJ1-5; TCRdb's assignment of TRBD1 cannot be checked, as there is no DNA. Germline V CDR1 and CDR2: SGHTS, YDEGEE. The length of the CDR3 is 15 residues. CDR3 sequence: CASSSGTGLHQPQHF. Supplemented by reference TRBV5-8 and TRBJ1-5, the full variable domain reads EAGVTQSPTHLIKTRGQQATLRCSPISGHTSVYWYQQALGLGLQFLLWYDEGEERNRGNFPPRFSGRQFPNYSSELNVNALELEDSALYLCASSSGTGLHQPQHFGDGTRLSIL.

The chain uses TRBV7-9 and TRBJ1-6. CDR3 length: 17 amino acids. The germline gives CDR1 SEHNR, CDR2 FQNEAQ (reference sequence). This CDR3 reads CASSTTRGSSYNSPLHF.

The V and J genes are TRBV20-1 and TRBJ2-1; TCRdb indicates TRBD1, and absent DNA this call remains unverified. The CDR3 runs to 12 residues. Germline CDR1 is DFQATT and CDR2 is SNEGSKA (reference sequence). CDR3 region: CSASGGGQEQFF.

This chain connects TRBV6-5 to TRBJ2-1. Germline CDR1 and CDR2: MNHEY and SVGAGI. The CDR3 is 14 residues long. The CDR3 spells CASSYSSASNEQFF.

The rearrangement links TRBV20-1 to TRBJ2-3. The CDR3 is 12 residues long. CDR1 and CDR2 (germline): DFQATT, SNEGSKA (reference sequence). CDR3: CSAEASADTQYF.

CDR3: CASSLGALVVNEQFF. V gene TRBV5-1 combines with J gene TRBJ2-1; TCRdb returns TRBD1, unconfirmable since there is no DNA. CDR1 and CDR2 from the germline V gene are SGHRS and YFSETQ. The CDR3 has 15 amino acids.

The V call is TRBV5-8, the J call TRBJ1-1; the D call from TCRdb, TRBD1, cannot be confirmed without DNA. CDR3 length: 12 amino acids. Germline V gene sequence: CDR1 SGHTS, CDR2 YDEGEE. The CDR3 reads CASSGGWWEAFF.

The chain recombines TRBV7-2 with TRBJ1-2; checking the TCRdb D call of TRBD1 is not possible without DNA. There are 14 residues in the CDR3. The germline V gene has CDR1 SGHTA and CDR2 FQGNSA. The CDR3 reads CASSVTGVFSGYTF.

The genes are TRBV14 and TRBJ2-6. The CDR3 totals 15 residues. Germline V CDR1 and CDR2: SGHDN, FVKESK. Here the CDR3 reads CASSQWLSGANVLTF.

This sequence joins TRBV19 and TRBJ1-1. The CDR3 sequence is 13 residues long. Germline V gene data show CDR1 as LNHDA and CDR2 as SQIVND (reference sequence). The chain's CDR3 is CASSIETYTEAFF. The full variable domain, completed using reference TRBV19 and TRBJ1-1, is DGGITQSPKYLFRKEGQNVTLSCEQNLNHDAMYWYRQDPGQGLRLIYYSQIVNDFQKGDIAEGYSVSREKKESFPLTVTSAQKNPTAFYLCASSIETYTEAFFGQGTRLTVV.

This chain uses TRBV3-1 with TRBJ2-7. The CDR3 is made up of 13 amino acids. Germline CDR1 reads LGHDT; CDR2 reads YNNKEL (reference sequence). CDR3 loop: CASSRRTVHEQYF.

The chain recombines TRBV24-1 with TRBJ2-3. This CDR3 region has 14 residues. CDR1 and CDR2 (germline): KGHDR, SFDVKD. The CDR3 region is CATSDFHGTDTQYF.